These T cell receptor beta chains were read from a single sample in a study of T cells in Graves' hyperthyroidism and ophthalmopathy. TCRdb reprocessed the multiplex PCR reads via MiXCR and lists one record per CDR3 protein. The data hold around 300,000 distinct CDR3 sequences, with about 20% observed a single time. The sequencing input was blood. These receptors came from a man aged 25 to 40 with Graves' ophthalmopathy. Each CDR3 is given with its conserved first and last residue. The D gene is left open where the match is weak. The size of a clone is reported for some rows only, either as once, few or many, or as a class for expanded clones.

D: -; J: TRBJ2-2; V: TRBV3-1; size: many; CDR3: CASSQEGGTGELFF; DNA: TGTGCCAGCAGCCAAGAAGGGGGCACCGGGGAGCTGTTTTTT
D: -; J: TRBJ1-4; V: TRBV28; size: -; CDR3: CASSLEGPANEKLFF; DNA: TGTGCCAGCAGTTTAGAGGGACCGGCTAATGAAAAACTGTTTTTT
D: -; J: TRBJ2-7; V: TRBV5-6; size: -; CDR3: CASSASATAYEQYF; DNA: TGTGCCAGCAGCGCCTCCGCGACAGCCTACGAGCAGTACTTC
D: -; J: TRBJ1-1; V: TRBV12-5; size: -; CDR3: CASGLVLVGSLNTEAFF; DNA: TGTGCTAGTGGTTTGGTACTGGTCGGCAGTTTGAACACTGAAGCTTTCTTT
D: -; J: TRBJ2-1; V: TRBV5-1; size: -; CDR3: CASSPGLGVNNEQFF; DNA: TGCGCCAGCAGCCCCGGACTTGGTGTTAACAATGAGCAGTTCTTC
D: -; J: TRBJ2-7; V: TRBV20-1; size: -; CDR3: CSARDLASETYERYF; DNA: TGCAGTGCTAGAGATTTGGCTAGCGAAACCTACGAGCGGTACTTC
D: -; J: TRBJ2-1; V: TRBV7-2; size: many; CDR3: CASSGPYNEQFF; DNA: TGTGCCAGCAGCGGGCCATACAATGAGCAGTTCTTC
D: -; J: TRBJ2-4; V: TRBV5-1; size: -; CDR3: CASSDRLAKNIQYF; DNA: TGTGCCAGCAGTGACAGGCTAGCCAAAAACATTCAGTACTTC
D: -; J: TRBJ2-1; V: TRBV5-1; size: many; CDR3: CASTLRGGGNEQFF; DNA: TGCGCCAGCACCCTCAGGGGGGGCGGCAATGAGCAGTTCTTC
D: TRBD1; J: TRBJ1-5; V: TRBV9; size: -; CDR3: CASSLPSDRGYQPQHF; DNA: TGTGCCAGCAGTCTCCCCTCGGACAGGGGGTATCAGCCCCAGCATTTT
D: -; J: TRBJ2-7; V: TRBV4-1; size: few; CDR3: CASSQDRAALRYEQYF; DNA: TGCGCCAGCAGCCAAGATCGTGCAGCGTTAAGATACGAGCAGTACTTC
D: -; J: TRBJ1-1; V: TRBV5-1; size: many; CDR3: CASSSEGRMNTEAFF; DNA: TGCGCCAGCAGCTCGGAGGGCCGAATGAACACTGAAGCTTTCTTT
D: -; J: TRBJ2-1; V: TRBV28; size: many; CDR3: CASSFAGFTNEQFF; DNA: TGTGCCAGCAGTTTTGCAGGGTTTACTAATGAGCAGTTCTTC
D: -; J: TRBJ1-1; V: TRBV29-1; size: few; CDR3: CSVGRMRRNTEAFF; DNA: TGCAGCGTTGGAAGGATGCGGAGAAACACTGAAGCTTTCTTT
D: -; J: TRBJ1-6; V: TRBV6-5; size: -; CDR3: CASSYQQGSNSPLHF; DNA: TGTGCCAGCAGTTATCAGCAGGGGTCTAATTCACCCCTCCACTTT
D: TRBD1; J: TRBJ1-2; V: TRBV27; size: few; CDR3: CASSSRGTGGARVGYTF; DNA: TGTGCCAGCAGTTCCCGGGGGACAGGAGGTGCGCGGGTTGGCTACACCTTC
D: -; J: TRBJ2-3; V: TRBV7-7; size: many; CDR3: CASSFSAGRTGTDTQYF; DNA: TGTGCTAGCAGCTTCTCAGCAGGGAGGACAGGCACAGATACGCAGTATTTT
D: TRBD2; J: TRBJ2-1; V: TRBV7-9; size: few; CDR3: CASSSPNGGSDNEQFF; DNA: TGTGCCAGCAGCTCCCCAAATGGCGGGAGCGACAATGAGCAGTTCTTC
D: TRBD2; J: TRBJ2-3; V: TRBV5-1; size: -; CDR3: CASSQGLALPTDTQYF; DNA: TGCGCCAGCAGCCAAGGACTAGCCCTCCCCACAGATACGCAGTATTTT
D: TRBD2; J: TRBJ2-3; V: TRBV27; size: -; CDR3: CVSIPWGGEGTDTQYF; DNA: TGTGTCAGCATTCCTTGGGGGGGAGAGGGCACAGATACGCAGTATTTT
D: TRBD1; J: TRBJ1-1; V: TRBV5-1; size: many; CDR3: CASSRTGIRTEAFF; DNA: TGCGCCAGCAGCAGGACAGGGATAAGGACTGAAGCTTTCTTT
D: -; J: TRBJ2-1; V: TRBV5-4; size: -; CDR3: CASSSPGGGSGYNEQFF; DNA: TGTGCCAGCAGCTCCCCGGGTGGGGGGTCAGGGTACAATGAGCAGTTCTTC
D: TRBD2; J: TRBJ2-7; V: TRBV28; size: few; CDR3: CASSLPAAGAYEQYF; DNA: TGTGCCAGCAGTTTACCCGCCGCGGGAGCCTACGAGCAGTACTTC
D: -; J: TRBJ1-6; V: TRBV10-2; size: -; CDR3: CASSEEGWGSPLHF; DNA: TGCGCCAGCAGTGAGGAGGGGTGGGGATCACCCCTCCACTTT
D: -; J: TRBJ2-4; V: TRBV15; size: few; CDR3: CATSIDSKNIQYF; DNA: TGTGCCACCAGCATTGATTCCAAAAACATTCAGTACTTC
D: TRBD2; J: TRBJ2-7; V: TRBV6-1; size: once; CDR3: CASNRGGYEQYF; DNA: TGTGCCAGCAACCGGGGGGGCTACGAGCAGTACTTC
D: -; J: TRBJ1-1; V: TRBV6-1; size: -; CDR3: CASRLNVQRGNTEAFF; DNA: TGTGCCAGCAGGTTGAATGTCCAACGAGGGAACACTGAAGCTTTCTTT
D: -; J: TRBJ2-5; V: TRBV24-1; size: few; CDR3: CATSDYRVETQYF; DNA: TGTGCCACCAGTGATTACAGGGTGGAGACCCAGTACTTC
D: -; J: TRBJ2-3; V: TRBV14; size: few; CDR3: CASRSKAADTQYF; DNA: TGTGCCAGCAGGTCTAAGGCCGCAGATACGCAGTATTTT
D: TRBD2; J: TRBJ2-3; V: TRBV6-1; size: -; CDR3: CASSRLARTDTQYF; DNA: TGTGCCAGCAGTCGACTAGCGCGCACAGATACGCAGTATTTT
D: -; J: TRBJ1-3; V: TRBV5-5; size: few; CDR3: CASSLGPGREAGNTIYF; DNA: TGTGCCAGCAGCTTAGGGCCCGGCAGGGAGGCTGGAAACACCATATATTTT
D: -; J: TRBJ1-1; V: TRBV7-8; size: -; CDR3: CASSLSHTGLNTEAFF; DNA: TGTGCCAGCAGCTTATCTCACACAGGGTTGAACACTGAAGCTTTCTTT
D: -; J: TRBJ2-3; V: TRBV29-1; size: many; CDR3: CSAETGTDTQYF; DNA: TGCAGCGCAGAGACGGGCACAGATACGCAGTATTTT
D: -; J: TRBJ1-5; V: TRBV19; size: many; CDR3: CASNQGLSNQPQHF; DNA: TGTGCCAGTAATCAGGGTTTGAGCAATCAGCCCCAGCATTTT
D: TRBD2; J: TRBJ2-2; V: TRBV3-1; size: -; CDR3: CASNRGGLSTGELFF; DNA: TGTGCCAGCAACCGGGGGGGTTTAAGCACCGGGGAGCTGTTTTTT
D: TRBD1; J: TRBJ2-7; V: TRBV19; size: -; CDR3: CASSIRDRGQYEQYF; DNA: TGTGCCAGTAGTATAAGGGACAGGGGGCAATACGAGCAGTACTTC
D: TRBD1; J: TRBJ1-2; V: TRBV27; size: -; CDR3: CASGPWTGNYGYTF; DNA: TGTGCCAGCGGCCCCTGGACAGGGAACTATGGCTACACCTTC
D: -; J: TRBJ2-3; V: TRBV14; size: -; CDR3: CASSQDRGTTSTDTQYF; DNA: TGTGCCAGCAGCCAAGATAGGGGGACAACTAGCACAGATACGCAGTATTTT
D: TRBD2; J: TRBJ2-1; V: TRBV28; size: -; CDR3: CASRPETGTSGRSEQFF; DNA: TGTGCCAGCAGGCCTGAAACCGGGACTAGCGGGAGGTCTGAGCAGTTCTTC
D: -; J: TRBJ2-7; V: TRBV24-1; size: few; CDR3: CASGTPYEQYF; DNA: TGTGCCAGCGGGACCCCCTACGAGCAGTACTTC
D: TRBD1; J: TRBJ2-3; V: TRBV15; size: -; CDR3: CATSREQGDTQYF; DNA: TGTGCCACCAGCAGAGAACAGGGGGATACGCAGTATTTT
D: -; J: TRBJ1-6; V: TRBV27; size: -; CDR3: CASSFGGPWGSPLHF; DNA: TGTGCCAGCAGTTTCGGGGGACCTTGGGGTTCACCCCTCCACTTT